These 16 T cell receptor beta chains were sequenced from one sample in a study of blood T cells in healthy people across ages. A J-beta primer mix and a sample-barcoded 5' primer were used in a second PCR of about 6 to 12 cycles. TCRdb redid the calling of the 5' RACE reads with MiXCR, one entry per CDR3 protein. The table includes roughly 1.5 million distinct CDR3 sequences, approximately 43% detected once. The material sequenced was blood. These TCRs come from a woman aged 18 to 35 in good health.

This chain joins TRBV28 and TRBJ1-1; D gene unclear. V lost 5 bases and J lost 6, with 16 bases in between. The germline V gene encodes CDR1 MDHEN and CDR2 SYDVKM. The CDR3 extends over 14 amino acids. CDR3 loop: CASSVTTRTSEAFF. The CDR3 DNA sequence: TGTGCCAGCAGTGTGACGACCCGAACATCTGAAGCTTTCTTT.

The chain employs TRBV20-1 and TRBJ2-1; weak D call: TRBD1 (6 bases). This CDR3 has 16 residues. Germline values: CDR1 DFQATT, CDR2 SNEGSKA (reference sequence). V was pared by 8 bases and J by 0 bases, with 20 bases between. Here the CDR3 DNA reads TGCAGTCACGAAACCAGGGGCCTCAGCTCCTACAATGAGCAGTTCTTC. Its translation: CSHETRGLSSYNEQFF.

This clonotype was seen only a few times. The gene calls are TRBV11-2 and TRBJ2-1; no reliable D call. The germline CDR1 and CDR2 sequences are SGHAT and FQNNGV. This CDR3 comprises 11 residues. Trimming took 5 bases from V and 10 from J, leaving 9 bases between them. Here the CDR3 reads CASSALGEQFF. CDR3 DNA: TGTGCCAGCAGCGCCTTAGGAGAGCAGTTCTTC. The full variable domain, rest sourced from reference TRBV11-2 and TRBJ2-1, is EAGVAQSPRYKIIEKRQSVAFWCNPISGHATLYWYQQILGQGPKLLIQFQNNGVVDDSQLPKDRFSAERLKGVDSTLKIQPAKLEDSAVYLCASSALGEQFFGPGTRLTVL.

V and J are TRBV18 and TRBJ2-5; D is unclear. Germline-derived CDR1 and CDR2 are KGHSH and LQKENI. The CDR3 covers 12 residues. Trimming shortened V by 6 bases and J by 4 bases, and 9 bases separated the two germline ends. The chain's CDR3 is CASSDVRETQYF. In DNA form, the CDR3 reads TGTGCCAGCTCTGACGTACGAGAGACCCAGTACTTC.

This rearrangement joins TRBV6-1 to TRBJ1-1, with D hard to call. The germline CDR1 and CDR2 sequences are MNHNS and SASEGT. V was cut by 7 bases and J by 0 bases, with 9 bases left in between. CDR3 size: 13 residues. Here the CDR3 reads CASIGVMNTEAFF. The DNA of the CDR3 is TGTGCCAGCATTGGAGTTATGAACACTGAAGCTTTCTTT.

The sample holds a few counts of this clonotype. The genes are TRBV4-3 and TRBJ2-1; TRBD2 agrees at 10 bases. With 2 bases clipped from V and 7 bases from J, the junction kept 11 bases outside the gene matches. Germline V gene data show CDR1 as LGHNA and CDR2 as YSLEER. CDR3 length equals 17 residues. The CDR3 sequence is CASSQRLAGAGRNEQFF. DNA of the CDR3: TGCGCCAGCAGCCAACGGCTAGCGGGAGCGGGTAGGAATGAGCAGTTCTTC.

Concerning this clonotype itself: A much larger clone sits a single nucleotide away, making a read error possible. The chain uses TRBV7-9 and TRBJ2-3; D is uncertain. The CDR3 covers 15 residues. V shed 1 base and J shed 3 bases, with 11 bases lying between them. Germline V CDR1 and CDR2: SEHNR, FQNEAQ (reference sequence). The CDR3: CASSLEMSKTDTQYF. CDR3 nucleotide sequence: TGTGCCAGCAGCTTAGAAATGTCAAAGACAGATACGCAGTATTTT.

A single count supports this clonotype. The CDR3 region is CASRITGVGELFF. For the CDR3, the DNA is TGTGCCAGCAGAATAACCGGGGTCGGGGAGCTGTTTTTT. The chain joins TRBV7-2 to TRBJ2-2; TRBD2 is a possible D gene (5 bases). V lost 6 bases and J 7 bases, leaving 12 bases between the germline ends. The germline V gene has CDR1 SGHTA and CDR2 FQGNSA. The CDR3 consists of 13 residues.

This clonotype was recorded a few times. The chain joins TRBV2 to TRBJ2-1, with 7 bases lining up with TRBD2. The junction had 9 bases not matched to a gene; V was cut back by 8 bases and J by 8 bases. The CDR3 runs to 13 residues. CDR1 and CDR2 (germline): SNHLY, FYNNEI. In nucleotides, the CDR3 is TGTGCCAGCGGGACTACACTACATGATGAGCAGTTCTTC. This translates into CASGTTLHDEQFF.

This chain joins TRBV5-1 and TRBJ2-3; D unclear. CDR1 SGHRS and CDR2 YFSETQ come from the germline V gene. V was clipped by 0 bases and J by 2 bases, with 7 bases between them. The CDR3 length is 14 residues. CDR3 amino acids: CASSLARYTDTQYF. CDR3 DNA: TGCGCCAGCAGCTTGGCCAGGTACACAGATACGCAGTATTTT. The full variable domain, with the rest looked up from reference TRBV5-1 and TRBJ2-3, is KAGVTQTPRYLIKTRGQQVTLSCSPISGHRSVSWYQQTPGQGLQFLFEYFSETQRNKGNFPGRFSGRQFSNSRSEMNVSTLELGDSALYLCASSLARYTDTQYFGPGTRLTVL.

The V call is TRBV6-2 or TRBV6-3, the J call TRBJ2-3; no firm D call. V lost 2 bases, J lost 4 bases, and 4 bases lay in between. This CDR3 is built from 12 residues. The germline gives CDR1 MNHEY, CDR2 SVGEGT. CDR3 sequence reads: CASSYVSDTQYF. The CDR3 DNA follows: TGTGCCAGCAGTTACGTTTCAGATACGCAGTATTTT.

This chain joins TRBV29-1 and TRBJ2-2; tentatively, D is TRBD1 (5 bases). Germline CDR1 and CDR2: SQVTM and ANQGSEA. Trimming removed 3 bases at V and 1 base at J, with 9 bases between. This CDR3 comprises 14 residues. Here the CDR3 DNA reads TGCAGCGTTGATATCGGACAGAACACCGGGGAGCTGTTTTTT. Its protein product is CSVDIGQNTGELFF.

Note on this clonotype: A read error may account for a junction end that differs from germline. The chain recombines TRBV12-3 or TRBV12-4 with TRBJ1-1; no clear D. The CDR3 length is 14 residues. CDR3 residues: CANSGPIEGTEAFF. The CDR3, as DNA: TGTGCCAACAGTGGACCTATCGAGGGCACTGAAGCTTTCTTT.

This rearrangement joins TRBV12-3 or TRBV12-4 to TRBJ2-3; 9 bases are shared with TRBD2. The CDR3 totals 16 residues. V shed 0 bases, J shed 4 bases, and the junction held 5 bases outside the gene matches. CDR3 in DNA: TGTGCCAGCAGTTTAGCGGCTAGCGGGGTTGCAGATACGCAGTATTTT. Translating it yields CASSLAASGVADTQYF.

A few counts support this clonotype. The chain employs TRBV20-1 and TRBJ1-5, with 7 bases that match TRBD1. Losses at the gene ends were 3 bases for V and 6 bases for J; bases not matched to a gene: 14. The CDR3 loop spans 16 amino acids. Germline V gene lookup returns CDR1 DFQATT and CDR2 SNEGSKA (reference sequence). CDR3 bases: TGCAGTGCTAGTAAGGCTAGGGGGCAGGCAAGTCAGCCCCAGCATTTT. Translation: CSASKARGQASQPQHF.

The chain is built from TRBV6-5 and TRBJ2-3; D is unclear. The V gene lost 5 bases and the J gene lost 1 base, with 10 bases spanning the gap. CDR1 MNHEY and CDR2 SVGAGI come from the germline V gene. CDR3 length equals 14 residues. DNA for the CDR3: TGTGCCAGCAGTACCCCTGCCCGCACAGATACGCAGTATTTT. This gives the protein CASSTPARTDTQYF.